This T cell receptor beta chain derives from a study of cytotoxic CD8 clonotypes in ibrutinib-treated CLL. About the research overall: Enrolment comprised eleven to twelve relapsed/refractory and approximately 16 treatment-naive patients; fewer than 18 were IGHV unmutated. Following treatment for a median roughly twelve months, range 6 to 36, response samples were then taken. Study-level findings and limits: Clonality rose at ibrutinib response, held steady in sustained remission, and fell toward baseline at progression.

Comment on this clone: Its specificity is not known.

Depths of 1 in 200,000 to 1 in 1 million T cells were the sequencing target. Sequencing used immunoSEQ multiplex PCR; TCRdb keeps in-frame clones, though not all of them. The sample consists of about 160,000 clones, around 80% of them appearing once. Germline V gene data show CDR1 as MGHRA and CDR2 as YSYEKL. V dropped 6 bases and J dropped 5 bases, with 7 bases sitting between them. This CDR3 comprises 11 residues. The sample was PBMCs, taken after 24 months of ibrutinib treatment. The chain employs TRBV4-1 and TRBJ1-1; D remains ambiguous. This sequence originates from a human donor with chronic lymphocytic leukemia. The CDR3 nucleotides read TGCGCCAGCAGGCGGGGAACTGAAGCTTTCTTT. It encodes CASRRGTEAFF.